Each of the 23 T cell receptor beta chains below was sequenced from the same sample in a study of identical twins. From the 5' RACE reads, TCRdb called clonotypes with MiXCR, one entry per CDR3 protein. The data contain approximately 260,000 distinct CDR3 sequences, over 11% of them singletons. The sample consisted of memory (CD45RO+) T cells sorted from blood. The receptors stem from a woman aged 18-29 years in good health.

This clonotype was seen repeatedly, ten times or more. The genes are TRBV6-5 and TRBJ1-3; D not resolved. The CDR3 has 12 residues. Per the germline V gene, CDR1 is MNHEY and CDR2 is SVGAGI. Trimming cost V 5 bases and J 4 bases, with 6 bases left between them. As DNA, the CDR3 is TGTGCCAGCAGTCCGGGGGGAAACACCATATATTTT. Its protein product is CASSPGGNTIYF.

The V gene is TRBV20-1, the J gene TRBJ1-1, with 7 bases identical to TRBD1. The junction had 5 bases not matched to a gene; V was cut back by 6 bases and J by 1 base. CDR3 length: 13 residues. Germline V lookup: CDR1 DFQATT, CDR2 SNEGSKA (reference sequence). CDR3 residues: CSANRGANTEAFF. CDR3 DNA: TGCAGTGCCAACAGGGGCGCGAACACTGAAGCTTTCTTT.

V and J are TRBV7-2 and TRBJ2-7; possible D gene TRBD1, 5 bases. This CDR3 is 14 amino acids long. V was pared by 6 bases and J by 6 bases, with 18 bases between. CDR1 and CDR2 (germline): SGHTA, FQGNSA. This CDR3 is CASSPRVLRPEQYF. In DNA form, the CDR3 reads TGTGCCAGCAGTCCCAGGGTGCTCAGGCCCGAGCAGTACTTC. The full variable domain, completed using reference TRBV7-2 and TRBJ2-7, is GAGVSQSPSNKVTEKGKDVELRCDPISGHTALYWYRQSLGQGLEFLIYFQGNSAPDKSGLPSDRFSAERTGGSVSTLTIQRTQQEDSAVYLCASSPRVLRPEQYFGPGTRLTVT.

This clonotype was detected a few times. The rearrangement links TRBV20-1 to TRBJ2-1; 11 positions match TRBD2. The CDR3 has 15 amino acids. Germline CDR1 reads DFQATT; CDR2 reads SNEGSKA (reference sequence). V lost 5 bases to trimming and J lost 3 bases; unmatched junction nucleotides: 6. The CDR3 nucleotides read TGCAGTGCTTCCGGGACTAGCGGACTCTACAATGAGCAGTTCTTC. Its protein is CSASGTSGLYNEQFF.

V and J are TRBV20-1 and TRBJ1-2; 9 nucleotides agree with TRBD1. CDR3 length: 15 residues. Germline CDR1 and CDR2: DFQATT and SNEGSKA (reference sequence). J gave up 5 bases and V 6 bases, and 13 bases lay outside the gene matches. CDR3 bases: TGCAGTGCCACCCCTAACAGGGGGCCCAGTTATGGCTACACCTTC. Residues: CSATPNRGPSYGYTF.

This clonotype was observed a handful of times. The chain is built from TRBV5-1 and TRBJ2-5; 8 bases are a match to TRBD1. With V trimmed by 5 bases and J by 2 bases, 2 bases remained unmatched. The germline V gene encodes CDR1 SGHRS and CDR2 YFSETQ. CDR3 length equals 13 residues. The CDR3 sequence is CASRGTGQETQYF. CDR3 nucleotide sequence: TGCGCCAGCAGAGGGACAGGACAAGAGACCCAGTACTTC.

The genes are TRBV7-9 and TRBJ2-1; either TRBD1 or TRBD2 may supply D (5 bases each). CDR1 is SEHNR and CDR2 is FQNEAQ in the germline V gene (reference sequence). The CDR3 sequence is 15 residues long. V lost 4 bases and J lost 5, with 15 bases in between. CDR3 DNA sequence: TGTGCCAGCAGCTGGGACCGTACCTTCAACAATGAGCAGTTCTTC. Its protein product is CASSWDRTFNNEQFF.

V is TRBV12-3 or TRBV12-4 and J is TRBJ2-7; possibly TRBD1 or TRBD2 for D (5 bases each). CDR3 length equals 15 residues. V was shortened by 6 bases and J by 5 bases, with 20 bases between the two germline ends. The CDR3 here is CASSSPGASLNEQYF. The CDR3 DNA sequence: TGTGCCAGCAGCTCGCCCGGGGCTAGTCTGAACGAGCAGTACTTC.

This clonotype came up a few times. The gene calls are TRBV7-8 and TRBJ2-3, with D perhaps TRBD1 (5 bases). Looked up from germline, CDR1 is SGHVS and CDR2 is FQNEAQ. The CDR3 contains 15 residues. V lost 7 bases, J lost 0 bases, and 14 bases lay in between. CDR3 bases: TGTGCCAGCAACCGGTGGGGCGGCAGCACAGATACGCAGTATTTT. As protein: CASNRWGGSTDTQYF.

The rearrangement joins TRBV20-1 to TRBJ2-1; D not resolved. The CDR3 loop spans 14 amino acids. The V gene's germline CDR1 is DFQATT and CDR2 SNEGSKA (reference sequence). Trimming pared 6 bases from V and 0 bases from J, leaving 12 bases between. CDR3 amino acids: CSATRWDSYNEQFF. In nucleotides, the CDR3 is TGCAGTGCCACCCGGTGGGACTCCTACAATGAGCAGTTCTTC.

This clonotype was picked up a small number of times. This chain joins TRBV12-3 or TRBV12-4 and TRBJ2-7, with D maybe TRBD1 (6 bases). Trimming left V 8 bases short and J 3 bases short, with 11 bases between. The CDR3 totals 12 residues. The CDR3 loop is CASGGGGYEQYF. The DNA of the CDR3 is TGTGCCAGCGGTGGGGGCGGCTACGAGCAGTACTTC.

This clonotype occurred a few times. This chain joins TRBV29-1 and TRBJ1-2, with 10 bases lining up with TRBD1. Per germline, CDR1 SQVTM and CDR2 ANQGSEA. J was trimmed by 1 base and V by 8 bases; bases with no gene match: 7. This CDR3 comprises 14 residues. CDR3 DNA sequence: TGCAGCACCCGGGACAGGGGAAATAACTATGGCTACACCTTC. Translation: CSTRDRGNNYGYTF.

The chain employs TRBV28 and TRBJ2-7; 7 bases match TRBD1. CDR1 is MDHEN and CDR2 is SYDVKM in the germline V gene. The CDR3 spans 15 residues. Trimming took 8 bases from V and 2 from J; bases not matched to a gene: 12. CDR3 sequence reads: CASDGRDRRPYEQYF. The CDR3 region has the DNA TGTGCCAGCGACGGTCGGGACAGACGTCCCTACGAGCAGTACTTC.

This sequence joins TRBV6-1 and TRBJ2-1; 13 bases agree with TRBD2. Germline values: CDR1 MNHNS, CDR2 SASEGT. The CDR3 runs to 16 residues. The trim removed 5 bases at V and 9 bases at J, leaving 10 bases unmatched. CDR3 DNA: TGTGCCAGCAGTCCCACCGGGACTAGCGGGGTGGGTGAGCAGTTCTTC. As protein: CASSPTGTSGVGEQFF.

This clonotype was recorded at least ten times. V and J are TRBV14 and TRBJ1-5, with no clear D. The CDR3 consists of 14 residues. Germline CDR1 reads SGHDN; CDR2 reads FVKESK. V shed 4 bases and J shed 1 base, with 8 bases lying between them. The CDR3 is CASSPLGSNQPQHF. The CDR3 DNA is TGTGCCAGCAGCCCCCTGGGAAGCAATCAGCCCCAGCATTTT.

In this sample, this clonotype turned up a few times. The chain has TRBV15 and TRBJ2-7; the D is unclear. V lost 2 bases to trimming and J lost 3 bases, with 14 bases between them. CDR1 LNHNV and CDR2 YYDKDF come from the germline V gene (reference sequence). This CDR3 comprises 15 residues. Here the CDR3 DNA reads TGTGCCACCAGCAGATCCCGTGTTATAGGCTACGAGCAGTACTTC. Amino acid sequence: CATSRSRVIGYEQYF.

The chain carries TRBV5-1 and TRBJ1-2; D is ambiguous. There are 14 residues in the CDR3. Germline CDR1 SGHRS, CDR2 YFSETQ. With 3 bases removed from V and 3 bases from J, the gap between germline ends came to 12 bases. The DNA for the CDR3 is TGCGCCAGCAGCTGGGAATTAACCCACTATGGCTACACCTTC. Its translation: CASSWELTHYGYTF.

This clonotype came up many times. The chain carries TRBV7-9 and TRBJ2-7; a weak D match, TRBD1 (6 bases). In germline, CDR1 is SEHNR, CDR2 FQNEAQ (reference sequence). V lost 2 bases to trimming and J lost 13 bases, with 12 bases between them. The CDR3 sequence is 11 residues long. The CDR3 coding sequence is TGTGCCAGCAGCTTACAAGACAGGAGCTACTTC. Translating gives CASSLQDRSYF.

The sample holds a few counts of this clonotype. This chain joins TRBV5-1 and TRBJ2-3; tentatively, D is TRBD2 (5 bases). CDR3 length: 14 amino acids. Trimming pared 4 bases from V and 6 bases from J, leaving 15 bases between. Germline V gene sequence: CDR1 SGHRS, CDR2 YFSETQ. CDR3 bases: TGCGCCAGCAGCCCTCTAGCTAGACTGGATACGCAGTATTTT. Translating it yields CASSPLARLDTQYF.

The table lists this clonotype with a few counts. The chain uses TRBV2 and TRBJ2-7, with 9 bases aligning to TRBD1. Germline V gene data show CDR1 as SNHLY and CDR2 as FYNNEI. The CDR3 has 15 residues. J lost 4 bases, V lost 2 bases, and 6 bases had no gene match. The CDR3 DNA follows: TGTGCCAGCAGTGAACCGGGACAGGGAAGGTACGAGCAGTACTTC. Translated: CASSEPGQGRYEQYF.

The table lists this clonotype with many counts. This chain uses TRBV25-1 with TRBJ2-7; weak D call: TRBD1 (5 bases). CDR1 and CDR2 (germline): MGHDK, SYGVNS. The CDR3 runs 12 residues. V lost 6 bases and J lost 3, with 9 bases in between. The CDR3 bases are TGTGCCAGCAGCTATACAGGCTACGAGCAGTACTTC. This gives the protein CASSYTGYEQYF.

At least ten counts were recorded for this clonotype. J is TRBJ2-7 and V is TRBV20-1; 7 bases are a match to TRBD1. The germline V gene encodes CDR1 DFQATT and CDR2 SNEGSKA (reference sequence). The CDR3 covers 13 residues. The J segment lost 7 bases and the V segment lost 0 bases, leaving 6 bases of the junction unmatched. The CDR3 DNA follows: TGCAGTGCTAGAGACTCGGGCAGGGGGGAGCAGTACTTC. Its protein is CSARDSGRGEQYF.

This chain connects TRBV28 to TRBJ2-3; D uncertain. Trimming stripped 5 bases from V and 6 bases from J, with 15 bases between. The germline V gene encodes CDR1 MDHEN and CDR2 SYDVKM. The CDR3 has 14 amino acids. The CDR3 DNA reads as TGTGCCAGCAGTCGCCGCCCTCTGACGGATACGCAGTATTTT. It is translated as CASSRRPLTDTQYF.